The 7 T cell receptor beta chains below all came from one sample that was sequenced in a study of PD-L1 blockade in urothelial cancer. Clones were sequenced by immunoSEQ multiplex PCR, and TCRdb holds only the in-frame ones, with some missing. The table shows 45,000 to 50,000 clones, with approximately 90% occurring only once. The source was PBMCs, collected around atezolizumab (anti-PD-L1) treatment. These receptors all come from a man older than 75 with urothelial cancer.

This rearrangement joins TRBV30 to TRBJ1-1; D not resolved. Trimming pared 0 bases from V and 7 bases from J, leaving 9 bases between. CDR3 size: 12 residues. In germline, CDR1 is GTSNPN, CDR2 SVGIG (reference sequence). This CDR3 is CAWSVIPGEAFF. The DNA for the CDR3 is TGTGCCTGGAGTGTAATCCCGGGTGAAGCTTTCTTT.

V is TRBV28 and J is TRBJ2-7; the D is unclear. CDR3 length equals 16 residues. Deletions cut 5 bases from V and 3 bases from J, with 20 bases between. Per germline, CDR1 MDHEN and CDR2 SYDVKM. The chain's CDR3 is CASSLPHPTGYYEQYF. The CDR3 DNA reads as TGTGCCAGCAGTCTCCCACACCCCACGGGTTACTACGAGCAGTACTTC.

The V gene is TRBV5-1, the J gene TRBJ2-5, with 7 nucleotides matching TRBD1. The length of the CDR3 is 14 residues. J was trimmed by 5 bases and V by 3 bases; bases with no gene match: 7. Germline V gene data show CDR1 as SGHRS and CDR2 as YFSETQ. The CDR3 sequence is CASSSMTGRETQYF. CDR3 bases: TGCGCCAGCAGCTCAATGACAGGGCGGGAGACCCAGTACTTC. The complete variable domain, with remaining parts taken from reference TRBV5-1 and TRBJ2-5, reads KAGVTQTPRYLIKTRGQQVTLSCSPISGHRSVSWYQQTPGQGLQFLFEYFSETQRNKGNFPGRFSGRQFSNSRSEMNVSTLELGDSALYLCASSSMTGRETQYFGPGTRLLVL.

This clone has just one count. The chain recombines TRBV5-4 with TRBJ2-3; 10 bases map to TRBD2. Germline V CDR1 and CDR2: SGHNT, YYREEE (reference sequence). The CDR3 runs to 18 residues. Trimming cost V 0 bases and J 0 bases; bases outside gene matches: 7. The CDR3, as DNA: TGTGCCAGCAGCTTGGTGGTAGCGGGAGGCCGAAGCACAGATACGCAGTATTTT. It specifies CASSLVVAGGRSTDTQYF.

The chain uses TRBV7-2 and TRBJ2-1; TRBD2 agrees at 11 bases. The CDR3 spans 14 residues. From germline, CDR1 is SGHTA and CDR2 FQGNSA. The V gene end was trimmed by 6 bases and the J gene end by 12 bases; junction bases not matched to a gene: 10. Here the CDR3 DNA reads TGTGCCAGCAGTCCCCGGCTAGCGGGAGGTTTGCAGTTCTTC. It translates to CASSPRLAGGLQFF.

The rearrangement uses TRBV10-2 and TRBJ2-7; D is uncertain. With 1 base removed from V and 4 bases from J, the gap between germline ends came to 11 bases. Germline CDR1 WSHSY, CDR2 SAAADI. CDR3 length: 14 residues. The CDR3 nucleotides read TGCGCCAGCAGTGAGTGGCGGAAGGAGTACGAGCAGTACTTC. Protein product: CASSEWRKEYEQYF.

The rearrangement joins TRBV21-1 to TRBJ2-7; the D call of TRBD2 is as the table states it, not checked on the DNA. TRBV21-1 is given as a pseudogene. The CDR3 totals 18 residues. The CDR3 reads CASSSRTSGRPASYEQYF. In DNA, the CDR3 is TGTGCCAGCAGCAGCCGGACTAGCGGGAGGCCCGCGTCCTACGAGCAGTACTTC.